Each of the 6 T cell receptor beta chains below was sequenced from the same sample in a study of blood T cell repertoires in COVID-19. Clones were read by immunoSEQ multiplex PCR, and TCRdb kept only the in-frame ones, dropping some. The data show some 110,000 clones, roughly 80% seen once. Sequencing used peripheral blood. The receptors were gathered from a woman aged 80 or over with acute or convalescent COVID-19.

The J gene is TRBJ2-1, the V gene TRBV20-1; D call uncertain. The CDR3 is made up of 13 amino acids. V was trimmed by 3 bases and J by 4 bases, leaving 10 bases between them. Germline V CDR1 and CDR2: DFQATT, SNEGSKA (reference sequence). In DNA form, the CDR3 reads TGCAGTGCTAGTGCAAGAGGTTACAATGAGCAGTTCTTC. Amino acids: CSASARGYNEQFF.

The CDR3 here is CASSLGQGAYEQYF. The CDR3 DNA reads TGTGCCAGCAGCTTAGGGCAGGGGGCATACGAGCAGTACTTC. The V call is TRBV7-2, the J call TRBJ2-7; TRBD1 agrees at 8 bases. Germline CDR1 and CDR2: SGHTA and FQGNSA. The CDR3 runs 14 residues. Germline trimming cut 1 base from V and 4 bases from J; bases unmatched to any gene: 3.

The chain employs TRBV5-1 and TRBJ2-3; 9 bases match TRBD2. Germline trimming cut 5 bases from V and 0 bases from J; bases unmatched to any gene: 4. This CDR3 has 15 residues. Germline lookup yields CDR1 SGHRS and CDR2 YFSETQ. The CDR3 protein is CASSRTSASTDTQYF. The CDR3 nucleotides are TGCGCCAGCAGTAGGACTAGCGCGAGCACAGATACGCAGTATTTT.

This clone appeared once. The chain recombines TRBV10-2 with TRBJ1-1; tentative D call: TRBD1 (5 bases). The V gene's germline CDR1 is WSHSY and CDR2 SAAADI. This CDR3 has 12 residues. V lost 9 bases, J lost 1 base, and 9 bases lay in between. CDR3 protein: CASSGQNTEAFF. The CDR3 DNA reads TGCGCCAGTTCTGGACAGAACACTGAAGCTTTCTTT.

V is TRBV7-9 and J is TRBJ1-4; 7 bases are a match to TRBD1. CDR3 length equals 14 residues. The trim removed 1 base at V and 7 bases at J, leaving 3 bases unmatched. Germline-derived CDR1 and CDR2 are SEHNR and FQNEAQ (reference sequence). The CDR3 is CASSLGQGVEKLFF. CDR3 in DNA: TGTGCCAGCAGCTTAGGACAGGGAGTTGAAAAACTGTTTTTT.

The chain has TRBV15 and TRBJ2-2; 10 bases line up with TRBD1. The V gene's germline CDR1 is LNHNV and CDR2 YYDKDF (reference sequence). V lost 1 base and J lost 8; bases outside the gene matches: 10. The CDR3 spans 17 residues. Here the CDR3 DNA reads TGTGCCACCAGCAGAGCCCGACAGGGGGCGGGGGCTGGGGAGCTGTTTTTT. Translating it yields CATSRARQGAGAGELFF. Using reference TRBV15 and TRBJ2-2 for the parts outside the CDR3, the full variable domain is DAMVIQNPRYQVTQFGKPVTLSCSQTLNHNVMYWYQQKSSQAPKLLFHYYDKDFNNEADTPDNFQSRRPNTSFCFLDIRSPGLGDTAMYLCATSRARQGAGAGELFFGEGSRLTVL.